This T cell receptor beta chain comes out of a study of cytomegalovirus exposure and HLA in healthy donors. The CDR3 covers 19 residues. Per the germline V gene, CDR1 is MRHNA and CDR2 is SNTAGT. Trimming at V came to 3 bases and at J to 6 bases, leaving 14 bases not matched to a gene. The PCR had 60 Vbeta and 13 Jbeta primers. Profiled with immunoSEQ multiplex PCR; TCRdb holds only in-frame clones, not every one. The table includes some 120,000 clones, 80% detected once. The sequenced material came from PBMCs. The origin of this receptor is a man in his forties or fifties in good health and CMV-seronegative. V usage is TRBV6-4 and J usage is TRBJ2-1, with TRBD2 identical over 13 bases. The CDR3 DNA reads TGTGCCAGCAGTGAAAGACTAGCGGGGGGCCTAAGATTGGGCAATGAGCAGTTCTTC. This gives the protein CASSERLAGGLRLGNEQFF.